One and the same sample provided the 7 T cell receptor beta chains below, sequenced in a study of control samples from healthy donors and cancer patients. Assay used: immunoSEQ multiplex PCR; TCRdb lists only in-frame clones, some missing. Among approximately 160,000 clones listed, 94% were seen once. Material: blood. These receptors were taken from a woman aged 18-29 years in good health.

The chain joins TRBV28 to TRBJ2-1; 9 nucleotides match TRBD2. V lost 7 bases, J lost 8 bases, and 9 bases stayed unmatched. There are 14 residues in the CDR3. The germline V gene encodes CDR1 MDHEN and CDR2 SYDVKM. The CDR3 loop is CASIRSSGSDEQFF. DNA for the CDR3: TGTGCCAGCATCAGGAGTAGCGGGAGTGATGAGCAGTTCTTC.

This clone turned up a few times. The chain is built from TRBV6-5 and TRBJ2-5; 8 bases map to TRBD2. The CDR3 covers 14 residues. V lost 6 bases and J lost 7; bases outside the gene matches: 10. Looked up from germline, CDR1 is MNHEY and CDR2 is SVGAGI. CDR3 protein: CASSPGGARGTQYF. CDR3 bases: TGTGCCAGCAGCCCGGGAGGGGCGCGAGGGACCCAGTACTTC.

The CDR3 DNA sequence: TGTGCCAGCAGCTCCCCCGGGCAGCCCCAGCATTTT. Amino acid sequence: CASSSPGQPQHF. The chain links TRBV5-4 to TRBJ1-5; the D is unclear. Germline CDR1 is SGHNT and CDR2 is YYREEE (reference sequence). The CDR3 contains 12 residues. Trimming stripped 3 bases from V and 7 bases from J, with 8 bases between.

The chain uses TRBV27 and TRBJ2-7, with 7 bases matching TRBD2. There are 13 residues in the CDR3. The J segment lost 3 bases and the V segment lost 4 bases, leaving 3 bases of the junction unmatched. Germline-derived CDR1 and CDR2 are MNHEY and SMNVEV (reference sequence). The CDR3 sequence: CASSWAGDYEQYF. In nucleotides, the CDR3 is TGTGCCAGCAGTTGGGCGGGGGACTACGAGCAGTACTTC.

The chain joins TRBV19 to TRBJ2-7, with a tentative D call TRBD1 (5 bases). The germline V gene has CDR1 LNHDA and CDR2 SQIVND (reference sequence). The CDR3 is 15 amino acids. The ends were cut back, 1 base at V and 1 base at J, with 11 bases in the middle. The CDR3 nucleotides are TGTGCCAGTAGTATAGTAGGGGCTATATCCTACGAGCAGTACTTC. Residues: CASSIVGAISYEQYF.

V gene TRBV5-1 combines with J gene TRBJ1-1; D might be TRBD1 (5 bases). The germline V gene has CDR1 SGHRS and CDR2 YFSETQ. The CDR3 has 12 residues. V was pared by 4 bases and J by 5 bases, with 9 bases between. The CDR3 loop is CASSPGGTEAFF. CDR3 DNA: TGCGCCAGCAGCCCGGGGGGAACTGAAGCTTTCTTT.

The V call is TRBV5-6, the J call TRBJ1-4, with D possibly matching TRBD1 (5 bases). CDR1 and CDR2 from the germline V gene are SGHDT and YYEEEE. CDR3 size: 18 residues. V dropped 5 bases and J dropped 7 bases, with 27 bases sitting between them. The CDR3 loop reads CASSARAPSGPKGEKLFF. CDR3 in DNA: TGTGCCAGCAGTGCCAGGGCCCCATCGGGCCCTAAAGGTGAAAAACTGTTTTTT.